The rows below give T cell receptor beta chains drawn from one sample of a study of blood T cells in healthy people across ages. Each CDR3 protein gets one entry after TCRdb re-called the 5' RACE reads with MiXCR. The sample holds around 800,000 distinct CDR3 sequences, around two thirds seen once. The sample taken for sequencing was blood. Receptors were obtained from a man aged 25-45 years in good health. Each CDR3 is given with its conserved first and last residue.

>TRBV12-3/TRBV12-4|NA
CASSFQGLAPYEQYF
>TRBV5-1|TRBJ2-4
CASSLGTSGNIQYF
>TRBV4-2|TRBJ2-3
CASSQATSGATQYF
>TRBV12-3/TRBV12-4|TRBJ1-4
CASSLMDNEKLFF
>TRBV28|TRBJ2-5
CASSRPGGSAETQYF
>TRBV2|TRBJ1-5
CASRATGHLGPQHF
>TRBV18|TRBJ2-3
CASSPPTRGTDTQYF
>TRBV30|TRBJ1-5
CAWTQGQPNQPQHF
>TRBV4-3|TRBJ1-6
CASSQTTGLSSPLHF
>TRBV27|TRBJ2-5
CASRALETQYF